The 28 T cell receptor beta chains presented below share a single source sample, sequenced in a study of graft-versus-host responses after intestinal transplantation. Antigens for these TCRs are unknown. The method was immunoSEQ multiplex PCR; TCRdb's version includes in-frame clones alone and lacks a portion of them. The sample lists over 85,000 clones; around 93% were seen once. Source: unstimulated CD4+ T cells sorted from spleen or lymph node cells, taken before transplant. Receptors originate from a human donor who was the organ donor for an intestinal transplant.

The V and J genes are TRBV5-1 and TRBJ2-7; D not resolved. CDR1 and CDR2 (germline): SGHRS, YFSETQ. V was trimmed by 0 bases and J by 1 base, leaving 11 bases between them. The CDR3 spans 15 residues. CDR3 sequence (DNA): TGCGCCAGCAGCTTGGGGGGATGGGGATCCTACGAGCAGTACTTC. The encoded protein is CASSLGGWGSYEQYF.

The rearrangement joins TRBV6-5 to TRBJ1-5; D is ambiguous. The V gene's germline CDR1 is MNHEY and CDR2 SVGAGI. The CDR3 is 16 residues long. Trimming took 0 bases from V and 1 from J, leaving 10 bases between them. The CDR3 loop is CASSYSWATSNQPQHF. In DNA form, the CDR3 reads TGTGCCAGCAGTTACTCGTGGGCCACCAGCAATCAGCCCCAGCATTTT.

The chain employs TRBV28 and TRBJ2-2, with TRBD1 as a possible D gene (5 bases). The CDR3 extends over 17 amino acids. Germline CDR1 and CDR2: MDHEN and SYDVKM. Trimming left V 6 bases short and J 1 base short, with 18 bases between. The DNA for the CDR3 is TGTGCCAGCAGCTTCTATCTGCCGACAGTGAACACCGGGGAGCTGTTTTTT. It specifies CASSFYLPTVNTGELFF.

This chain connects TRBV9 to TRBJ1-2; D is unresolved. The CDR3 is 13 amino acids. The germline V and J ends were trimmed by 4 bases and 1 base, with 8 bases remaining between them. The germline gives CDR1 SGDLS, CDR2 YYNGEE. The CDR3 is CASSPLDNYGYTF. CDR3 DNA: TGTGCCAGCAGCCCCCTCGATAACTATGGCTACACCTTC.

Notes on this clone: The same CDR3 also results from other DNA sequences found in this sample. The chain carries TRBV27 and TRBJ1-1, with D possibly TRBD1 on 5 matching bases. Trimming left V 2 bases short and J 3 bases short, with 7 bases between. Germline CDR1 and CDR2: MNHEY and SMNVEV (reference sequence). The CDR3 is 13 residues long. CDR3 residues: CASSLRGYTEAFF. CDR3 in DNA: TGTGCCAGCAGTTTACGGGGGTACACTGAAGCTTTCTTT.

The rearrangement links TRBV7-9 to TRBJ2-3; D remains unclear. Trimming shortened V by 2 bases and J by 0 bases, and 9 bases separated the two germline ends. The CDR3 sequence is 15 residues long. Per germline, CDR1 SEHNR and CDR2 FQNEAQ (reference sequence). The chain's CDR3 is CASSLPRISTDTQYF. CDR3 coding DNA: TGTGCCAGCAGCTTACCACGGATAAGCACAGATACGCAGTATTTT.

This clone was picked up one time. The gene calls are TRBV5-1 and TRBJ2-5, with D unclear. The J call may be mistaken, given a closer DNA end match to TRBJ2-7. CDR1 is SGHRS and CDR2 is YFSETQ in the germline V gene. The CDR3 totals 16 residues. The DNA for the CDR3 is TGCGCCAGCAGCTTGGTGGTTACCGCGAACTCCTACGAGCAGTACTTC. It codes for CASSLVVTANSYEQYF.

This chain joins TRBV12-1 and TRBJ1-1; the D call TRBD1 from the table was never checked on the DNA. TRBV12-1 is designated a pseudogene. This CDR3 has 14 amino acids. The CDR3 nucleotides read TGTGCCAGCAGCTTTACAGGGGTTGACACTGAAGCTTTCTTT. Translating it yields CASSFTGVDTEAFF.

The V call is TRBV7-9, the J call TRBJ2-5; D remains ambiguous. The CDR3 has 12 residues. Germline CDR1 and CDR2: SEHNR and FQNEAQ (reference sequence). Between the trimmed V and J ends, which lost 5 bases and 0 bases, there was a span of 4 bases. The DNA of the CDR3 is TGTGCCAGCAGCCCGTACCAAGAGACCCAGTACTTC. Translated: CASSPYQETQYF.

The CDR3 spells CASSFGTGGDAYGYTF. The DNA of the CDR3 is TGCGCCAGCAGCTTTGGGACAGGGGGCGACGCATATGGCTACACCTTC. This chain uses TRBV5-1 with TRBJ1-2, with TRBD1 matching over 12 bases. V dropped 2 bases and J dropped 5; count of bases not matched to a gene: 7. The CDR3 has 16 residues. Per the germline V gene, CDR1 is SGHRS and CDR2 is YFSETQ. The full variable domain, rest sourced from reference TRBV5-1 and TRBJ1-2, is KAGVTQTPRYLIKTRGQQVTLSCSPISGHRSVSWYQQTPGQGLQFLFEYFSETQRNKGNFPGRFSGRQFSNSRSEMNVSTLELGDSALYLCASSFGTGGDAYGYTFGSGTRLTVV.

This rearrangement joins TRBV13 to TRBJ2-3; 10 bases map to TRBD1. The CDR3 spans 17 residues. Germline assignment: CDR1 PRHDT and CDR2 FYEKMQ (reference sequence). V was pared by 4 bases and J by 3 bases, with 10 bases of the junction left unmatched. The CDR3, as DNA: TGTGCCAGCAGCTCGAACGACAGGGGGCGTCTTACAGATACGCAGTATTTT. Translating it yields CASSSNDRGRLTDTQYF.

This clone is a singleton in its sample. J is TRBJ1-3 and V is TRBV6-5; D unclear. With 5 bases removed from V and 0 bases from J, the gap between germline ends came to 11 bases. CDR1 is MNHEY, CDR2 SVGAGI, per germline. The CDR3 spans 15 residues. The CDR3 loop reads CASSAQVGSGNTIYF. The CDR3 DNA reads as TGTGCCAGCAGTGCTCAGGTGGGCTCTGGAAACACCATATATTTT.

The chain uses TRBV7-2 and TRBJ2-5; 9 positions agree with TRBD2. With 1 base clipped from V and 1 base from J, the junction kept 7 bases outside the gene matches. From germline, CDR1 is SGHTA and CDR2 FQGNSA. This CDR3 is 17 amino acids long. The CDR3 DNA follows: TGTGCCAGCAGCTTAGTGGGACTAGCCCTGATCCAAGAGACCCAGTACTTC. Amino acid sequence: CASSLVGLALIQETQYF.

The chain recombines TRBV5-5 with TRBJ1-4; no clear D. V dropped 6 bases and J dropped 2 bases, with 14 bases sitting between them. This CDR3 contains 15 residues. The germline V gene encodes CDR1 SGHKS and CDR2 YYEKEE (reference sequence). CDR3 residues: CASTTEGTTNEKLFF. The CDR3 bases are TGTGCCAGCACCACGGAAGGAACGACTAATGAAAAACTGTTTTTT.

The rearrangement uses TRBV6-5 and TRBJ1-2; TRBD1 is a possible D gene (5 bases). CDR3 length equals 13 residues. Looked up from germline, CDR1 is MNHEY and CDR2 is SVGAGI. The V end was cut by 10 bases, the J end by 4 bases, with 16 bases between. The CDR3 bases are TGTGCCACCGAAACCGGGACCCTCTATGGCTACACCTTC. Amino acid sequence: CATETGTLYGYTF.

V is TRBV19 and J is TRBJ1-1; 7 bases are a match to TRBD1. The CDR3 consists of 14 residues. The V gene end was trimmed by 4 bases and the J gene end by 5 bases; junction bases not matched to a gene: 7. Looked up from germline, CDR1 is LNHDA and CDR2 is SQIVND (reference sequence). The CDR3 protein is CASSTGQVKTEAFF. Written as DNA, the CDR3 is TGTGCCAGTAGTACCGGACAGGTAAAAACTGAAGCTTTCTTT. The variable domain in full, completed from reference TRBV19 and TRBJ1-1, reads DGGITQSPKYLFRKEGQNVTLSCEQNLNHDAMYWYRQDPGQGLRLIYYSQIVNDFQKGDIAEGYSVSREKKESFPLTVTSAQKNPTAFYLCASSTGQVKTEAFFGQGTRLTVV.

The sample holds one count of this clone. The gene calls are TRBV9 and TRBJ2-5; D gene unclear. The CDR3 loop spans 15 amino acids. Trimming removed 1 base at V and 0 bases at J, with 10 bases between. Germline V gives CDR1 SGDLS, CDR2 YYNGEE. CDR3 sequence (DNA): TGTGCCAGCAGCGTAAGGCCCTCTAACCAAGAGACCCAGTACTTC. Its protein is CASSVRPSNQETQYF.

This CDR3 reads CASFTRGYGYTF. The CDR3 nucleotides are TGTGCCAGCTTTACTCGGGGCTATGGCTACACCTTC. This chain connects TRBV6-6 to TRBJ1-2; no clear D gene. Deletions cut 8 bases from V and 4 bases from J, with 11 bases between. The CDR3 runs to 12 residues. The V gene's germline CDR1 is MNHNY and CDR2 SVGAGI (reference sequence).

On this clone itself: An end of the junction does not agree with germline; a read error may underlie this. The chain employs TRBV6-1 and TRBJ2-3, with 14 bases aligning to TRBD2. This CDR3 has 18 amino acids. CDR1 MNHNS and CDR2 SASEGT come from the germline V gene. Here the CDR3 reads CAISAGLAGGPTTDTQYF. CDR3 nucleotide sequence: TGTGCCATCAGTGCAGGACTAGCGGGGGGCCCGACTACAGATACGCAGTATTTT.

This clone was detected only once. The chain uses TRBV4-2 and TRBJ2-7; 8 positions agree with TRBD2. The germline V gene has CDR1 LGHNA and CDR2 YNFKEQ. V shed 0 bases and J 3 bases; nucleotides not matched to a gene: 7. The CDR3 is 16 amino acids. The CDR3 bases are TGTGCCAGCAGCCAAGAGCCGGCGGGGGGAATCTACGAGCAGTACTTC. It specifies CASSQEPAGGIYEQYF.

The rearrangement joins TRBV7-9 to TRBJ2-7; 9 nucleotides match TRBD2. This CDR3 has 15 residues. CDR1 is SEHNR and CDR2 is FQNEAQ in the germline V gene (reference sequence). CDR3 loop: CASDWGAGGVYEQYF. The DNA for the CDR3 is TGTGCTTCCGATTGGGGAGCGGGGGGCGTCTACGAGCAGTACTTC.

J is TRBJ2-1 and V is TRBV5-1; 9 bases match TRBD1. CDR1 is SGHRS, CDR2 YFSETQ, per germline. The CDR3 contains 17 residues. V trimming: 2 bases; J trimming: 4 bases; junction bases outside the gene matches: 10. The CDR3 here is CASSLYARQGDYNEQFF. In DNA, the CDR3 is TGCGCCAGCAGCTTATACGCCCGACAGGGGGATTACAATGAGCAGTTCTTC.

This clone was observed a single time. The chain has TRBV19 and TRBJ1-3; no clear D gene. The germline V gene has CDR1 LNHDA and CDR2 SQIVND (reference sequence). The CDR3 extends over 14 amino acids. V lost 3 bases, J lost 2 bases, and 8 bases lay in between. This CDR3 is CASSMRVAGNTIYF. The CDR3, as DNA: TGTGCCAGTAGTATGAGGGTGGCTGGAAACACCATATATTTT.

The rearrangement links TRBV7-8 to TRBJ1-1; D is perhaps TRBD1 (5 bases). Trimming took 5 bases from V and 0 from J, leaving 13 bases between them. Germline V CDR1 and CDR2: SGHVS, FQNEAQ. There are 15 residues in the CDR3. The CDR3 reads CASSKPGNMNTEAFF. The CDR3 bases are TGTGCCAGCAGCAAACCAGGGAATATGAACACTGAAGCTTTCTTT.

The CDR3 DNA follows: TGCAGTGCTCCTGGGGAGACCCAGTACTTC. Translation gives CSAPGETQYF. V and J are TRBV20-1 and TRBJ2-5; D unclear. V was clipped by 5 bases and J by 5 bases, with 6 bases between them. CDR3 length: 10 amino acids. Germline CDR1 is DFQATT and CDR2 is SNEGSKA (reference sequence).

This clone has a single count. CDR3 sequence reads: CASSLGAGKTQYF. CDR3 DNA: TGTGCCAGCAGCCTAGGGGCTGGAAAGACCCAGTACTTC. The chain employs TRBV5-4 and TRBJ2-5; possibly TRBD1 for D (5 bases). Germline CDR1 is SGHNT and CDR2 is YYREEE (reference sequence). V was shortened by 4 bases and J by 6 bases, with 13 bases between the two germline ends. The CDR3 spans 13 residues.

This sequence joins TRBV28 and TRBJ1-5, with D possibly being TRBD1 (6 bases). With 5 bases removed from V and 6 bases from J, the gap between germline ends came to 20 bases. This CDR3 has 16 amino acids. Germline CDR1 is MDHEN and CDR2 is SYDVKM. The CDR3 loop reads CASSPISGGVTQPQHF. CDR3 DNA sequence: TGTGCCAGCAGTCCAATATCCGGGGGCGTTACTCAGCCCCAGCATTTT.

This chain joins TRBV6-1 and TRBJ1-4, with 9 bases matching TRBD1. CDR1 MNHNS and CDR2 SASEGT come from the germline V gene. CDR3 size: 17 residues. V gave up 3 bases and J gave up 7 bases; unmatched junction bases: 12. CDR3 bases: TGTGCCAGCAGTGAGGGACAGGGTTTTTATTTTTTTGAAAAACTGTTTTTT. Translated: CASSEGQGFYFFEKLFF.